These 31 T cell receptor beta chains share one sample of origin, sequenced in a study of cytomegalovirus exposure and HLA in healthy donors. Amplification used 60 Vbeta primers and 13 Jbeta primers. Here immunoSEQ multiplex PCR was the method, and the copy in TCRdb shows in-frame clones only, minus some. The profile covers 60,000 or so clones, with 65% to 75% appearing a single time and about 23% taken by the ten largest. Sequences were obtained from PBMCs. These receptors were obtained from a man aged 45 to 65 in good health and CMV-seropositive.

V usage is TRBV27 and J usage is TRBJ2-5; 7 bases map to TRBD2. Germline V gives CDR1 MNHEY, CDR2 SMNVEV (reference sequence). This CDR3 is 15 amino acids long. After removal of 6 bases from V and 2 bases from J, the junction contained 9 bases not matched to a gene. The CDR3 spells CASSPGGRVQETQYF. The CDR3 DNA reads TGTGCCAGCAGCCCCGGGGGGAGGGTACAAGAGACCCAGTACTTC.

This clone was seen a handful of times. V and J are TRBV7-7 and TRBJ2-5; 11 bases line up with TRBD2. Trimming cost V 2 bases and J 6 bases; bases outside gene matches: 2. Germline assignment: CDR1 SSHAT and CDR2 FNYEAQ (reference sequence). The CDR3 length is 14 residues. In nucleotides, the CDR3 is TGTGCCAGCAGCTTAACTAGCGGGAGACAGACCCAGTACTTC. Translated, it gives CASSLTSGRQTQYF.

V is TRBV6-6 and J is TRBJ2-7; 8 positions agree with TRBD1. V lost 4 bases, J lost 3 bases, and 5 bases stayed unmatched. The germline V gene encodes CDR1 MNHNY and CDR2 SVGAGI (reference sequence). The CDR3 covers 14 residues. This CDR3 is CASSSRQGIYEQYF. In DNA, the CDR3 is TGTGCCAGCAGTTCTAGACAGGGGATCTACGAGCAGTACTTC.

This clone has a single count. The CDR3 is CAARSPNTGELFF. CDR3 in DNA: TGTGCCGCCAGGTCTCCGAACACCGGGGAGCTGTTTTTT. V gene TRBV6-5 combines with J gene TRBJ2-2, with D uncertain. This CDR3 contains 13 residues. V lost 11 bases and J 0 bases, leaving 10 bases between the germline ends. Germline values: CDR1 MNHEY, CDR2 SVGAGI.

The CDR3 DNA reads TGCGCCAGCAGCTTGCGGGTGGGAGGGAGCACAGATACGCAGTATTTT. It is translated as CASSLRVGGSTDTQYF. V gene TRBV5-1 combines with J gene TRBJ2-3; the match to TRBD2 covers 7 bases. This CDR3 spans 16 amino acids. Germline V gene lookup returns CDR1 SGHRS and CDR2 YFSETQ. J was trimmed by 0 bases and V by 1 base; bases with no gene match: 5.

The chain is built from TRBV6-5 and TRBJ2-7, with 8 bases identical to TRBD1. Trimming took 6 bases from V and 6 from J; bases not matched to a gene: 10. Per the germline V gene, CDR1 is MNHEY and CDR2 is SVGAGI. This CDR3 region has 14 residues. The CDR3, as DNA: TGTGCCAGCAGATCCGGACAGGGTTTGGGCGAGCAGTACTTC. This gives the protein CASRSGQGLGEQYF.

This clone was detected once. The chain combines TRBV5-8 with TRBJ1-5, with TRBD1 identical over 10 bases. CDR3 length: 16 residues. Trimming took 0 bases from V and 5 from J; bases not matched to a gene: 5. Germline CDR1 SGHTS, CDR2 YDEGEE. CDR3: CASSLVGTGDDQPQHF. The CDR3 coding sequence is TGTGCCAGCAGCTTGGTAGGGACAGGGGATGATCAGCCCCAGCATTTT.

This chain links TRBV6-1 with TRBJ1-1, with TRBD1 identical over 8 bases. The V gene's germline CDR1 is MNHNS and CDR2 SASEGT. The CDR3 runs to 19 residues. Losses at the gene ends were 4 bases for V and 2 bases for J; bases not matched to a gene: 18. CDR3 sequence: CASSASSGTGDLGNTEAFF. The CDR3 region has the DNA TGTGCCAGCAGTGCGTCATCCGGGACAGGCGATTTGGGTAACACTGAAGCTTTCTTT.

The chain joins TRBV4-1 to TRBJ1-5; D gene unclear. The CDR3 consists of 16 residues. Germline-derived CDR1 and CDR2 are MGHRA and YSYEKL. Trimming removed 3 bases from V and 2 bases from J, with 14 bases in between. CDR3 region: CASSHIEFVGNQPQHF. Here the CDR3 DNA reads TGCGCCAGCAGCCATATAGAGTTTGTGGGCAATCAGCCCCAGCATTTT.

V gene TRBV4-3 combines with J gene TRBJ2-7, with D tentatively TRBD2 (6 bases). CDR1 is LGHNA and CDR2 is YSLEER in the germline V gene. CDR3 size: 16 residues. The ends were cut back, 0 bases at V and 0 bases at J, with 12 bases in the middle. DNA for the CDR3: TGCGCCAGCAGCCAAGATCTTGCGGGGTCCTCCTACGAGCAGTACTTC. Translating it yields CASSQDLAGSSYEQYF.

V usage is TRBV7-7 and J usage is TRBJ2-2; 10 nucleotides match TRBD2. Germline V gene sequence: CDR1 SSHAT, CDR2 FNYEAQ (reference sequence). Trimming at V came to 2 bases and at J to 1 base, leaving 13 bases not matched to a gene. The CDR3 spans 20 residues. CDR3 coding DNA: TGTGCCAGCAGCTTAACCGATTTGTTAGCGGGAGGATTGAACACCGGGGAGCTGTTTTTT. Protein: CASSLTDLLAGGLNTGELFF. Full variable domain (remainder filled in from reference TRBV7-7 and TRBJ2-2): GAGVSQSPRYKVTKRGQDVTLRCDPISSHATLYWYQQALGQGPEFLTYFNYEAQPDKSGLPSDRFSAERPEGSISTLTIQRTEQRDSAMYRCASSLTDLLAGGLNTGELFFGEGSRLTVL.

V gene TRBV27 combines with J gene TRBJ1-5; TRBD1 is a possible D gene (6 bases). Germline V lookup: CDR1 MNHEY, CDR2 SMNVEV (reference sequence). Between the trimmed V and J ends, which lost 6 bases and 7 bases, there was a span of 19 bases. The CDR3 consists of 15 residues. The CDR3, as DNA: TGTGCCAGCAGCATTAATCCGGGGGGCCGACAGCCCCAGCATTTT. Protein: CASSINPGGRQPQHF.

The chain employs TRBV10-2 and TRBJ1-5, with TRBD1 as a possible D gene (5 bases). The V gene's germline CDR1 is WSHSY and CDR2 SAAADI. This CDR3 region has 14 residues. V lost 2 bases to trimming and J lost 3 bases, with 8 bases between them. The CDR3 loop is CASSEQGPNQPQHF. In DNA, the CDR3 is TGCGCCAGCAGTGAGCAGGGCCCCAATCAGCCCCAGCATTTT.

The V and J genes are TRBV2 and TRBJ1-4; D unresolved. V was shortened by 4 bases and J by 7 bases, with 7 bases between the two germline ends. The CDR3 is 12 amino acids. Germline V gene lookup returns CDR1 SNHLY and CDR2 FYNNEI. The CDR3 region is CASSAEAEKLFF. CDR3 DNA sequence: TGTGCCAGCAGTGCGGAGGCTGAAAAACTGTTTTTT. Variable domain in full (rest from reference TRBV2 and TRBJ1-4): EPEVTQTPSHQVTQMGQEVILRCVPISNHLYFYWYRQILGQKVEFLVSFYNNEISEKSEIFDDQFSVERPDGSNFTLKIRSTKLEDSAMYFCASSAEAEKLFFGSGTQLSVL.

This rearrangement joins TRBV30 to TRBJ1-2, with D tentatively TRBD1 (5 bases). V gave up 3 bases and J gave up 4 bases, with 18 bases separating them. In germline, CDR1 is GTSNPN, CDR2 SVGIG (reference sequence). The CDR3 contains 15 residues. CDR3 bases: TGTGCCTGGAGCATTGAACGTAGGGGCAGCTATGGCTACACCTTC. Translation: CAWSIERRGSYGYTF.

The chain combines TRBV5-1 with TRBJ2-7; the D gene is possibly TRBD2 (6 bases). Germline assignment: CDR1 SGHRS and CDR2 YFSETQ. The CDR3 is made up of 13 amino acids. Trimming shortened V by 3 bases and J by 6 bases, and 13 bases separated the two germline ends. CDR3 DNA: TGCGCCAGCAGCTGGGGACTTTCCCTCGAGCAGTACTTC. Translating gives CASSWGLSLEQYF.

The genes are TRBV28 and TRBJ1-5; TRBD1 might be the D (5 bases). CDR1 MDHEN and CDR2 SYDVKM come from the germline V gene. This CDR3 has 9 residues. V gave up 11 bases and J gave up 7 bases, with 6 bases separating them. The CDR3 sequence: CAGGQPQHF. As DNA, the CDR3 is TGTGCCGGGGGGCAGCCCCAGCATTTT.

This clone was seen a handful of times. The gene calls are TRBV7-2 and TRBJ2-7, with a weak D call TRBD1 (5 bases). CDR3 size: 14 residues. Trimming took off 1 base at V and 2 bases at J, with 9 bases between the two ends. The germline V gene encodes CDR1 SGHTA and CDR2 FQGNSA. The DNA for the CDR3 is TGTGCCAGCAGCTTAGTTGGGGCTGCCTACGAGCAGTACTTC. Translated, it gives CASSLVGAAYEQYF.

The CDR3 nucleotides read TGCGCCAGCAGCTCGACAGGTGCAATCTCCTACGAGCAGTACTTC. Its translation: CASSSTGAISYEQYF. V and J are TRBV5-1 and TRBJ2-7; D perhaps matches TRBD1 (6 bases). This CDR3 region has 15 residues. V was pared by 3 bases and J by 0 bases, with 13 bases between. In germline, CDR1 is SGHRS, CDR2 YFSETQ.

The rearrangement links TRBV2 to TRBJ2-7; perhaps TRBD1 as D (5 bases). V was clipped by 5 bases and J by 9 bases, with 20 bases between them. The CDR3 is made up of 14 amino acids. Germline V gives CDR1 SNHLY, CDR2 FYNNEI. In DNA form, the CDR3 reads TGTGCCAGCAGTTCGGACCTCCCCGGTCAGGGGCAGTACTTC. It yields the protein CASSSDLPGQGQYF.

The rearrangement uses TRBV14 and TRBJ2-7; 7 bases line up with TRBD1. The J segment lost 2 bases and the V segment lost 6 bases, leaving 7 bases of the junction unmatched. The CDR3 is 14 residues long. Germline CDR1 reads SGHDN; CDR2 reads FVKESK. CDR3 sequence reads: CASSKDRATYEQYF. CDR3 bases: TGTGCCAGCAGTAAAGACAGGGCTACCTACGAGCAGTACTTC.

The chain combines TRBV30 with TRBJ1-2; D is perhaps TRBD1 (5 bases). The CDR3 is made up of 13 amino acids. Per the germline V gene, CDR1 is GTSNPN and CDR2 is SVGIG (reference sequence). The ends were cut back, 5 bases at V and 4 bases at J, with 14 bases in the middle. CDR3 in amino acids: CAWDKQAIYGYTF. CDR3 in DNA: TGTGCCTGGGACAAACAGGCAATCTATGGCTACACCTTC.

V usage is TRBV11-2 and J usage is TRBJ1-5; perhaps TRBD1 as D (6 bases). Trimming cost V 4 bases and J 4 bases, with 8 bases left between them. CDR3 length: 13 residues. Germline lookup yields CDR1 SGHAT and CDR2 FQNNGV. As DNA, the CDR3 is TGTGCCAGCAGCTCACAGGGTAATCAGCCCCAGCATTTT. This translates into CASSSQGNQPQHF.

CDR3 DNA sequence: TGCGCCAGCAGCCTCACCGGGACTAGCGGAAAGGGGTATTTT. Its protein product is CASSLTGTSGKGYF. The chain joins TRBV4-1 to TRBJ2-3; 11 bases are shared with TRBD2. Germline assignment: CDR1 MGHRA and CDR2 YSYEKL. Germline trimming cut 4 bases from V and 14 bases from J; bases unmatched to any gene: 11. CDR3 size: 14 residues.

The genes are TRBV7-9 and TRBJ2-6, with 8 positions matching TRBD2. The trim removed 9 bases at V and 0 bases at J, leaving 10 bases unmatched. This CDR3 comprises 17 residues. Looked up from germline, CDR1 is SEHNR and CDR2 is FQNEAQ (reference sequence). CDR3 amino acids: CASEELAASSGANVLTF. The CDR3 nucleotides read TGTGCCAGTGAAGAACTAGCGGCCAGCTCTGGGGCCAACGTCCTGACTTTC.

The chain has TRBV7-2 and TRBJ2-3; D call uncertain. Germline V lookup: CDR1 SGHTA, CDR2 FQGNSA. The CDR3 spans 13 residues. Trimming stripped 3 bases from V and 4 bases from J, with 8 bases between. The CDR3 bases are TGTGCCAGCAGCTTCCGGTCGGCAGATACGCAGTATTTT. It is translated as CASSFRSADTQYF. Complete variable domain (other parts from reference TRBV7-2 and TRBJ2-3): GAGVSQSPSNKVTEKGKDVELRCDPISGHTALYWYRQSLGQGLEFLIYFQGNSAPDKSGLPSDRFSAERTGGSVSTLTIQRTQQEDSAVYLCASSFRSADTQYFGPGTRLTVL.

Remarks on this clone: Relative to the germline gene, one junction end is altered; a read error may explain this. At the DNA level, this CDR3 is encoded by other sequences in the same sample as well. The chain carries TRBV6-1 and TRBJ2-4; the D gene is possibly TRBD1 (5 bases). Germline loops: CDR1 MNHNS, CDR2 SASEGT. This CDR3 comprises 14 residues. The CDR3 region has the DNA TGTGCCAGCAGTGAAGCTTGGGGCCCCCACATGCAGTACTTC. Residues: CASSEAWGPHMQYF.

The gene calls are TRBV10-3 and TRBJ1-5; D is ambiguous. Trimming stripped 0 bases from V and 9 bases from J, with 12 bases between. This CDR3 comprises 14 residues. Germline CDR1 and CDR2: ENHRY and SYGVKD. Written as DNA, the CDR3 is TGTGCCATCAGTGAGTCGCAGTCCGCAAGGCCCCAGCATTTT. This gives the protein CAISESQSARPQHF.

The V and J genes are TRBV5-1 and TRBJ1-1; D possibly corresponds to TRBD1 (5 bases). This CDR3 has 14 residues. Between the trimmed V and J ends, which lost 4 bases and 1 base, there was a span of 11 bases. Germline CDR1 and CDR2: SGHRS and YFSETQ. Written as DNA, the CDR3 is TGCGCCAGCAGCGGGGGGACGGGGAACACTGAAGCTTTCTTT. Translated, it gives CASSGGTGNTEAFF.

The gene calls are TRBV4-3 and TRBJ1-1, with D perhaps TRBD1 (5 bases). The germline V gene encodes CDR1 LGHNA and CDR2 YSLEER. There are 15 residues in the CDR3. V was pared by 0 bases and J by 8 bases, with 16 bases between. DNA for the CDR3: TGCGCCAGCAGCCAAGATGGGGCCCCTTCGAGGGAAGCTTTCTTT. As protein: CASSQDGAPSREAFF.

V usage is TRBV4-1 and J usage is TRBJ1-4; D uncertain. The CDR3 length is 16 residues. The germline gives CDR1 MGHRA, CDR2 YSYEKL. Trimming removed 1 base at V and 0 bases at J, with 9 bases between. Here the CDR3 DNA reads TGCGCCAGCAGCCAAGCGGGATTCGCAACTAATGAAAAACTGTTTTTT. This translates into CASSQAGFATNEKLFF.